These 21 T cell receptor beta chains were sequenced from one sample in a study of T cell responses to AZD1222 COVID-19 vaccine. Libraries were prepared by immunoSEQ multiplex PCR; TCRdb keeps only in-frame clonotypes and omits some of them. The table has around 140,000 clones, 80% to 95% seen once. This specimen was peripheral blood, taken on day 0 of AZD1222 vaccination. The receptors originated from an adult in good health.

V gene TRBV11-2 combines with J gene TRBJ1-5; D is uncertain. The germline V and J ends were trimmed by 6 bases and 3 bases, with 15 bases remaining between them. CDR1 is SGHAT and CDR2 is FQNNGV in the germline V gene. The CDR3 contains 15 residues. CDR3 residues: CASSLGFLPNQPQHF. The CDR3, as DNA: TGTGCCAGCAGTCTAGGATTCCTTCCCAATCAGCCCCAGCATTTT.

In this sample, this clone turned up once. The J gene is TRBJ2-7, the V gene TRBV6-1; D is undetermined. This CDR3 contains 13 residues. Germline loops: CDR1 MNHNS, CDR2 SASEGT. V was clipped by 2 bases and J by 3 bases, with 8 bases between them. CDR3 in amino acids: CASSEFLNYEQYF. The CDR3 DNA reads as TGTGCCAGCAGTGAATTTCTTAACTACGAGCAGTACTTC.

The J gene is TRBJ1-1, the V gene TRBV5-3, with a weak D call TRBD1 (5 bases). Being an ORF, TRBV5-3 has a function that is uncertain. The CDR3 runs 16 residues. V lost 0 bases to trimming and J lost 4 bases, with 16 bases between them. The chain's CDR3 is CARSLERGSRCTEAFF. For the CDR3, the DNA is TGTGCCAGAAGCTTGGAACGGGGCTCCCGATGCACTGAAGCTTTCTTT.

The genes are TRBV7-2 and TRBJ2-7, with TRBD2 matching 10 bases. V lost 0 bases, J lost 5 bases, and 7 bases stayed unmatched. In germline, CDR1 is SGHTA, CDR2 FQGNSA. This CDR3 has 16 residues. The CDR3 loop is CASSLAAASGRDEQYF. CDR3 nucleotide sequence: TGTGCCAGCAGCTTAGCGGCGGCTAGCGGGAGAGACGAGCAGTACTTC.

The V and J genes are TRBV28 and TRBJ1-6; D may be TRBD1 (5 bases). The CDR3 has 19 amino acids. Germline loops: CDR1 MDHEN, CDR2 SYDVKM. Trimming removed 3 bases at V and 7 bases at J, with 25 bases between. In nucleotides, the CDR3 is TGTGCCAGCAGTTTTGTCGCCGGAGCCCGGGGACTGATCAATTCACCCCTCCACTTT. Its protein product is CASSFVAGARGLINSPLHF.

This sequence joins TRBV6-5 and TRBJ2-1; 7 bases align to TRBD2. V was pared by 2 bases and J by 0 bases, with 4 bases of the junction left unmatched. Germline assignment: CDR1 MNHEY and CDR2 SVGAGI. This CDR3 region has 16 residues. As DNA, the CDR3 is TGTGCCAGCAGTTACACTAGCGCGAGCTCCTACAATGAGCAGTTCTTC. Translated: CASSYTSASSYNEQFF.

This clone was found once. This chain joins TRBV2 and TRBJ2-3, with 14 bases lining up with TRBD2. V shed 6 bases and J 5 bases; nucleotides not matched to a gene: 7. Per germline, CDR1 SNHLY and CDR2 FYNNEI. CDR3 size: 16 residues. CDR3 in amino acids: CASSLTSGGALDTQYF. The CDR3, as DNA: TGTGCCAGCAGCCTGACTAGCGGGGGGGCGTTAGATACGCAGTATTTT. Using reference TRBV2 and TRBJ2-3 for the parts outside the CDR3, the full variable domain is EPEVTQTPSHQVTQMGQEVILRCVPISNHLYFYWYRQILGQKVEFLVSFYNNEISEKSEIFDDQFSVERPDGSNFTLKIRSTKLEDSAMYFCASSLTSGGALDTQYFGPGTRLTVL.

This chain links TRBV4-1 with TRBJ1-1; 7 bases are shared with TRBD1. This CDR3 has 19 residues. Germline loops: CDR1 MGHRA, CDR2 YSYEKL. The junction had 17 bases not matched to a gene; V was cut back by 4 bases and J by 0 bases. DNA of the CDR3: TGCGCCAGCAGCCCGGGGCCGCTAGGGGACAGCTTCATGAACACTGAAGCTTTCTTT. As protein: CASSPGPLGDSFMNTEAFF.

The chain couples TRBV2 to TRBJ1-1; D gene unclear. Germline V gene data show CDR1 as SNHLY and CDR2 as FYNNEI. Trimming cost V 5 bases and J 1 base, with 5 bases left between them. The CDR3 is 12 residues long. CDR3 sequence (DNA): TGTGCCAGCAGTACGGGGAACACTGAAGCTTTCTTT. It encodes CASSTGNTEAFF. Full variable domain (missing parts from reference TRBV2 and TRBJ1-1): EPEVTQTPSHQVTQMGQEVILRCVPISNHLYFYWYRQILGQKVEFLVSFYNNEISEKSEIFDDQFSVERPDGSNFTLKIRSTKLEDSAMYFCASSTGNTEAFFGQGTRLTVV.

The rearrangement joins TRBV6-4 to TRBJ2-1; D gene ambiguous. Germline V CDR1 and CDR2: MRHNA, SNTAGT. Trimming removed 1 base from V and 15 bases from J, with 13 bases in between. This CDR3 has 12 residues. The CDR3 sequence: CASSDLGFSLFF. The CDR3 bases are TGTGCCAGCAGTGACTTGGGGTTTTCCCTGTTCTTC.

The chain couples TRBV6-1 to TRBJ2-7, with D perhaps matching TRBD1 or TRBD2 (5 bases each). V was shortened by 0 bases and J by 2 bases, with 11 bases between the two germline ends. Germline V gene lookup returns CDR1 MNHNS and CDR2 SASEGT. This CDR3 comprises 15 residues. This CDR3 is CASSEAGADPYEQYF. The CDR3, as DNA: TGTGCCAGCAGTGAAGCCGGGGCGGACCCCTACGAGCAGTACTTC.

The chain recombines TRBV6-5 with TRBJ2-2; TRBD1 matches 9 bases. CDR3 length: 16 amino acids. J was trimmed by 5 bases and V by 3 bases; bases with no gene match: 7. Germline loops: CDR1 MNHEY, CDR2 SVGAGI. The chain's CDR3 is CASSYNRQGGTGELFF. CDR3 in DNA: TGTGCCAGCAGTTATAATCGACAGGGGGGAACCGGGGAGCTGTTTTTT.

This sequence joins TRBV28 and TRBJ2-7; D remains ambiguous. The CDR3 totals 14 residues. V lost 4 bases and J 0 bases, leaving 10 bases between the germline ends. Germline lookup yields CDR1 MDHEN and CDR2 SYDVKM. CDR3 sequence (DNA): TGTGCCAGCAGTTCAGGTGGAGCCTCCTACGAGCAGTACTTC. It yields the protein CASSSGGASYEQYF.

The chain uses TRBV3-1 (or the pseudogene TRBV3-2) and TRBJ2-6; D is undetermined. Trimming removed 0 bases from V and 0 bases from J, with 9 bases in between. CDR1 and CDR2 from the germline V gene are LGHDT and YNNKEL (reference sequence). This CDR3 region has 17 residues. The CDR3 region has the DNA TGTGCCAGCAGCCAAGATGTAACTTCCTCTGGGGCCAACGTCCTGACTTTC. This codes for CASSQDVTSSGANVLTF.

The chain joins TRBV7-8 to TRBJ1-1; D ambiguous. The CDR3 has 13 residues. Germline V gives CDR1 SGHVS, CDR2 FQNEAQ. V dropped 1 base and J dropped 0 bases, with 3 bases sitting between them. The CDR3 reads CASSLDLNTEAFF. DNA of the CDR3: TGTGCCAGCAGCTTAGACCTGAACACTGAAGCTTTCTTT.

The chain uses TRBV5-1 and TRBJ2-1; D is undetermined. The CDR3 totals 11 residues. In germline, CDR1 is SGHRS, CDR2 YFSETQ. V gave up 4 bases and J gave up 5 bases, with 4 bases separating them. The CDR3 bases are TGCGCCAGCAGCCCGAACAATGAGCAGTTCTTC. Translated, it gives CASSPNNEQFF.

CDR3 DNA sequence: TGCGCCAGCAGTCAGGACAAAAATCAGCCCCAGCATTTT. It is translated as CASSQDKNQPQHF. The chain employs TRBV23-1 and TRBJ1-5, with D perhaps TRBD1 (5 bases). TRBV23-1 belongs to the ORF category, with a function that is uncertain. This CDR3 has 13 amino acids. The V end was cut by 3 bases, the J end by 4 bases, with 7 bases between.

This clone was picked up one time. The chain carries TRBV18 and TRBJ2-2, with unresolved D. V was clipped by 1 base and J by 0 bases, with 9 bases between them. CDR1 is KGHSH and CDR2 is LQKENI in the germline V gene. The CDR3 sequence is 16 residues long. In nucleotides, the CDR3 is TGTGCCAGCTCACCACGGTCGTTCGCGAACACCGGGGAGCTGTTTTTT. Translating it yields CASSPRSFANTGELFF.

The chain combines TRBV6-6 with TRBJ2-3; D is possibly TRBD2 (5 bases). This CDR3 contains 14 residues. V lost 4 bases and J 1 base, leaving 9 bases between the germline ends. Germline V gene sequence: CDR1 MNHNY, CDR2 SVGAGI (reference sequence). CDR3 amino acids: CASSWRSGTDTQYF. Written as DNA, the CDR3 is TGTGCCAGCAGTTGGAGGAGCGGCACAGATACGCAGTATTTT.

This sequence joins TRBV3-1 (or the pseudogene TRBV3-2) and TRBJ1-4; the match to TRBD1 covers 11 bases. The CDR3 runs to 18 residues. V shed 6 bases, J shed 8 bases, and the junction held 17 bases outside the gene matches. The germline gives CDR1 LGHDT, CDR2 YNNKEL (reference sequence). CDR3 residues: CASSPRDRGYTREEKLFF. The CDR3 DNA reads TGTGCCAGCAGTCCCCGGGACAGGGGGTATACGAGGGAAGAAAAACTGTTTTTT.

This clone was recorded only once. The V and J genes are TRBV19 and TRBJ2-2, with D perhaps given as TRBD1 or TRBD2 (5 bases each). The CDR3 runs 19 residues. CDR1 LNHDA and CDR2 SQIVND come from the germline V gene (reference sequence). Trimming took 2 bases from V and 1 from J, leaving 20 bases between them. Here the CDR3 DNA reads TGTGCCAGTAGTATAATCGGCAGGGAGTGGTTGATGAACACCGGGGAGCTGTTTTTT. Protein product: CASSIIGREWLMNTGELFF.